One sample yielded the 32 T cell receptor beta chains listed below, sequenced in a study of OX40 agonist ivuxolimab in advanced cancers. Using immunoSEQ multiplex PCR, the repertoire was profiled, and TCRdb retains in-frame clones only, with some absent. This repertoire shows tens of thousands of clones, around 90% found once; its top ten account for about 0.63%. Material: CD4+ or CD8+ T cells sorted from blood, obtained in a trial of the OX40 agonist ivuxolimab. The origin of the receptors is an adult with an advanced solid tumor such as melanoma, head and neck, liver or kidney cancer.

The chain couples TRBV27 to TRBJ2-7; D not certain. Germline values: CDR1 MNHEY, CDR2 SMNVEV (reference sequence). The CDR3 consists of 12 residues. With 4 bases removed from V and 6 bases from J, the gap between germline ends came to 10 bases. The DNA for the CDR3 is TGTGCCAGCAGTTCGCCGGCTCTCGAGCAGTACTTC. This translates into CASSSPALEQYF.

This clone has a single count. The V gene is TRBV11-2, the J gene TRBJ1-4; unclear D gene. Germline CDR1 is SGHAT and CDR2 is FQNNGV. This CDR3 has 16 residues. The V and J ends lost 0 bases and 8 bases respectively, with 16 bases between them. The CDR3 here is CASSLDGNDLGEKLFF. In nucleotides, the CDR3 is TGTGCCAGCAGCTTAGACGGGAACGACCTAGGGGAAAAACTGTTTTTT.

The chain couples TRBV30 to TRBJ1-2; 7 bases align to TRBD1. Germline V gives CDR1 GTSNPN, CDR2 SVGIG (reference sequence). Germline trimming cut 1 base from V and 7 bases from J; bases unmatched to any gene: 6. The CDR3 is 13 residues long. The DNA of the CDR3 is TGTGCCTGGAGTGCACTGACAGGGTTTGGCTACACCTTC. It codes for CAWSALTGFGYTF.

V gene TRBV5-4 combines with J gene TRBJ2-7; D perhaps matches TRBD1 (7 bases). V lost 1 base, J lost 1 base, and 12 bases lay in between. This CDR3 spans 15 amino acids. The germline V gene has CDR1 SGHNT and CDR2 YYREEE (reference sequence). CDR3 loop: CASSLFAGQSYEQYF. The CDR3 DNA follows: TGTGCCAGCAGCTTGTTTGCGGGACAGTCCTACGAGCAGTACTTC.

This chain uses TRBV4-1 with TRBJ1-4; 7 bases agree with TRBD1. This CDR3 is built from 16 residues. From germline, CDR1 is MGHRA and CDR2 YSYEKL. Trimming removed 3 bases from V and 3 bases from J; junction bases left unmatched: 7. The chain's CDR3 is CASSHLSTGSNEKLFF. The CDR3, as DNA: TGCGCCAGCAGCCATTTATCGACAGGGTCTAATGAAAAACTGTTTTTT.

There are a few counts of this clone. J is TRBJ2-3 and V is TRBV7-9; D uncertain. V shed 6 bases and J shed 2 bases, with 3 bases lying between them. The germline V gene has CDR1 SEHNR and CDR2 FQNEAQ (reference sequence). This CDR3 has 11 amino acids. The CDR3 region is CASSDTDTQYF. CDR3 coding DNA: TGTGCCAGCAGTGACACAGATACGCAGTATTTT.

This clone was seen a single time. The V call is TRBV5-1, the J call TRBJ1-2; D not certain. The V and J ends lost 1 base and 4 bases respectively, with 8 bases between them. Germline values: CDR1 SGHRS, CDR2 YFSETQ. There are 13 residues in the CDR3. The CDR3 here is CASSLPQSYGYTF. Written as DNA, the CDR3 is TGCGCCAGCAGCTTGCCCCAAAGCTATGGCTACACCTTC.

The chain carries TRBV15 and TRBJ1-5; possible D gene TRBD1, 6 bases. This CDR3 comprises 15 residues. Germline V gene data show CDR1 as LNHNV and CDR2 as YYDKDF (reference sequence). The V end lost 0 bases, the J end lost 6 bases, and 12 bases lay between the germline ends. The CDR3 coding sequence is TGTGCCACCAGCAGAGATCTCAGGGGAGGTCAGCCCCAGCATTTT. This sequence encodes CATSRDLRGGQPQHF.

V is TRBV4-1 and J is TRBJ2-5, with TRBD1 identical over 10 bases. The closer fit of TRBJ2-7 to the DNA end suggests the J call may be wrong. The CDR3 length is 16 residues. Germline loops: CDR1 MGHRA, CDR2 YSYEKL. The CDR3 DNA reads TGCGCCAGCAGCCACCGCACCCGGGACAGGGGCTACGAGCAGTACTTC. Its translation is CASSHRTRDRGYEQYF.

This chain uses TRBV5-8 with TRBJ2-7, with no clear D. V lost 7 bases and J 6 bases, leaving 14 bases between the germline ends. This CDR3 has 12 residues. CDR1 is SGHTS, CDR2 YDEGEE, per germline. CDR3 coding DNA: TGTGCCAGCCCCCCAGGCGTCAGCGAGCAGTACTTC. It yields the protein CASPPGVSEQYF.

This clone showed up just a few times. CDR3 coding DNA: TGCAGTGCAACACCGGGACTAGACCAGTTCTTC. The encoded protein is CSATPGLDQFF. The V and J genes are TRBV20-1 and TRBJ2-1; 8 positions match TRBD2. The CDR3 loop spans 11 amino acids. Germline loops: CDR1 DFQATT, CDR2 SNEGSKA (reference sequence). V shed 6 bases and J 13 bases; nucleotides not matched to a gene: 8.

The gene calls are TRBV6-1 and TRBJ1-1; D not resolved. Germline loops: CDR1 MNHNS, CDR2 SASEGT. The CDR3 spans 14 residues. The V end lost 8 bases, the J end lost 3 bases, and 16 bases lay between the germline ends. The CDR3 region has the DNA TGTGCCAGCTGGACCTGGGGTCGGGACACTGAAGCTTTCTTT. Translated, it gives CASWTWGRDTEAFF.

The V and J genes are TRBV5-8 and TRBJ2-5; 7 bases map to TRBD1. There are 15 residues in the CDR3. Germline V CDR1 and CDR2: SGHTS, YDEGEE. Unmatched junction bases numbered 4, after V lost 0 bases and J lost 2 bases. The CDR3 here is CASSLAGQPQETQYF. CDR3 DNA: TGTGCCAGCAGCTTGGCGGGACAGCCTCAAGAGACCCAGTACTTC. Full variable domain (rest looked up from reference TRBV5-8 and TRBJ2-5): EAGVTQSPTHLIKTRGQQATLRCSPISGHTSVYWYQQALGLGLQFLLWYDEGEERNRGNFPPRFSGRQFPNYSSELNVNALELEDSALYLCASSLAGQPQETQYFGPGTRLLVL.

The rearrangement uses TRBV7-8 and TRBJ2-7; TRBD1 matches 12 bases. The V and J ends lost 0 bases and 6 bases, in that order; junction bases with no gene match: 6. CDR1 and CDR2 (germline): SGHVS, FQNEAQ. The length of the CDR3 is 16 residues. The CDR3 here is CASSLAGGQGAFEQYF. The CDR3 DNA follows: TGTGCCAGCAGCTTAGCGGGGGGACAGGGGGCATTCGAGCAGTACTTC.

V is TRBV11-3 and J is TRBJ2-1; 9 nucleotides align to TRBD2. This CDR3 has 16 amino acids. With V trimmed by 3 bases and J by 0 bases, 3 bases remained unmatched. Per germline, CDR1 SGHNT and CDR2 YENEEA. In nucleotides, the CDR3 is TGTGCCAGCAGCTTCGGACTAGCGAACTCCTACAATGAGCAGTTCTTC. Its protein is CASSFGLANSYNEQFF.

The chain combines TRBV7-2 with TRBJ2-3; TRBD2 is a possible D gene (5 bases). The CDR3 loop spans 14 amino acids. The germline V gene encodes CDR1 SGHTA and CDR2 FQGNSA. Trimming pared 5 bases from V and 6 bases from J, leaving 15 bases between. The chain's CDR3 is CASSNSPTMDTQYF. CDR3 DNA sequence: TGTGCCAGCAGCAACAGTCCGACTATGGATACGCAGTATTTT.

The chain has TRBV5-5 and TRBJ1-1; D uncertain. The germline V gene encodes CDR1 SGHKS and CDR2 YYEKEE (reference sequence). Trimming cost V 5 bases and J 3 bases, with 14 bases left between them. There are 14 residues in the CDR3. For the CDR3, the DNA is TGTGCCAGCAGTTGGTTGGGGAAGGACACTGAAGCTTTCTTT. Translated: CASSWLGKDTEAFF.

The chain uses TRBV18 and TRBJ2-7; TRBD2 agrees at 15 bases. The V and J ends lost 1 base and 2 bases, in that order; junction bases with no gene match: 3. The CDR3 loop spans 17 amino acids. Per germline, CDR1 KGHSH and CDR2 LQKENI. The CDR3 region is CASSPLGLAGGTYEQYF. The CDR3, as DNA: TGTGCCAGCTCACCACTGGGACTAGCGGGAGGCACCTACGAGCAGTACTTC.

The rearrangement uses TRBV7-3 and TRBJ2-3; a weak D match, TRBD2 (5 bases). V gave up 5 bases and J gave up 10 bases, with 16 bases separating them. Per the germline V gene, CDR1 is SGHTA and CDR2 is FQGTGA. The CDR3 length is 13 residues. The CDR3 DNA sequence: TGTGCCAGCAGCCCCCCGCCGCCCGGGGCGCAGTATTTT. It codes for CASSPPPPGAQYF.

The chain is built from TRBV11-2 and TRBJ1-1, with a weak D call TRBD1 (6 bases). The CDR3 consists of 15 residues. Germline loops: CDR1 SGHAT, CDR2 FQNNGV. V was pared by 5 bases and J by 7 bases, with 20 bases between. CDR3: CASSPGGQGLYEAFF. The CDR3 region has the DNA TGTGCCAGCAGCCCCGGGGGGCAGGGGCTGTATGAAGCTTTCTTT.

The DNA for the CDR3 is TGCGCCAGCAGCTTGGCTCCGGATTCTTTCTACGAGCAGTACTTC. Translation: CASSLAPDSFYEQYF. The J gene is TRBJ2-7, the V gene TRBV5-1; no firm D call. Per the germline V gene, CDR1 is SGHRS and CDR2 is YFSETQ. Trimming pared 0 bases from V and 3 bases from J, leaving 13 bases between. There are 15 residues in the CDR3.

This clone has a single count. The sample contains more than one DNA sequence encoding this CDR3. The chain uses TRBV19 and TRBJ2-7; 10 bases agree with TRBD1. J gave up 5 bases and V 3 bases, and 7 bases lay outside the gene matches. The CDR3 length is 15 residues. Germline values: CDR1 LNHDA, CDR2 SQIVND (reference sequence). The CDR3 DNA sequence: TGTGCCAGTAGTATTGGGCGGGACAGGGGCCACGAGCAGTACTTC. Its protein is CASSIGRDRGHEQYF.

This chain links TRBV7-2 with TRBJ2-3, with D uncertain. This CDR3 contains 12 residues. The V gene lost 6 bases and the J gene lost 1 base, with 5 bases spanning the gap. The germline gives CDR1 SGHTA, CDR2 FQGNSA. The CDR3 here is CASRQGTDTQYF. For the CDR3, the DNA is TGTGCCAGCAGACAAGGCACAGATACGCAGTATTTT.

The CDR3 loop reads CASSLTGGEQFF. CDR3 bases: TGTGCCAGCAGCTTAACGGGAGGTGAGCAGTTCTTC. V gene TRBV11-2 combines with J gene TRBJ2-1, with TRBD2 matching over 7 bases. V lost 2 bases, J lost 9 bases, and 1 base stayed unmatched. Germline-derived CDR1 and CDR2 are SGHAT and FQNNGV. The CDR3 sequence is 12 residues long.

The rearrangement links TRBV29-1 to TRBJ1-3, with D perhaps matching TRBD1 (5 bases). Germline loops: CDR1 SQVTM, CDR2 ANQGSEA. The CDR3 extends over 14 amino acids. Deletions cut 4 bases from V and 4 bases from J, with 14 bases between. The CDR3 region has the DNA TGCAGCGTTGGGATTGCAGGGTTCGGAAACACCATATATTTT. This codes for CSVGIAGFGNTIYF.

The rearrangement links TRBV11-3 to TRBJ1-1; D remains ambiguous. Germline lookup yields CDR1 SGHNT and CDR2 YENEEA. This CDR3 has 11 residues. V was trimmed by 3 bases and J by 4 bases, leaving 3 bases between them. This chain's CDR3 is CASSFSTEAFF. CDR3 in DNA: TGTGCCAGCAGCTTTAGCACTGAAGCTTTCTTT.

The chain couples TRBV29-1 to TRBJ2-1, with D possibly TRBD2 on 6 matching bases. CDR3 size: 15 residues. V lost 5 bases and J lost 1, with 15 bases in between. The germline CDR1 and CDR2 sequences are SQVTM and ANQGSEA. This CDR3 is CSVRAWEVSYNEQFF. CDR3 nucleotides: TGCAGCGTTCGGGCGTGGGAGGTTTCCTACAATGAGCAGTTCTTC.

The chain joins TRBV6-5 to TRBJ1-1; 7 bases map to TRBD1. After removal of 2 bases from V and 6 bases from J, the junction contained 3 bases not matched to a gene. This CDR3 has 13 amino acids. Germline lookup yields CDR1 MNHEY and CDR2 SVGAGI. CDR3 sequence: CASSYGTVAEAFF. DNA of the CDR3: TGTGCCAGCAGTTACGGGACAGTGGCTGAAGCTTTCTTT.

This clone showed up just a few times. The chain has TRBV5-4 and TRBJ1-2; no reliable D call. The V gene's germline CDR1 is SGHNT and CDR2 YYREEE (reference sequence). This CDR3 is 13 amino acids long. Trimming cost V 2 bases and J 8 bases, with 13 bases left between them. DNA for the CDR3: TGTGCCAGCAGCTTTCCGGGAGAAGAGGGCTACACCTTC. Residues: CASSFPGEEGYTF.

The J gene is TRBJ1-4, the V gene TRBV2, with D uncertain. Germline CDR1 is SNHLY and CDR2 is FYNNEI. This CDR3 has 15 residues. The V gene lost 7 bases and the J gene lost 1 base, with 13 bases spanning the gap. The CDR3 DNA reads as TGTGCCAGCATGAGGGCCCCAGTAACTAATGAAAAACTGTTTTTT. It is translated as CASMRAPVTNEKLFF.

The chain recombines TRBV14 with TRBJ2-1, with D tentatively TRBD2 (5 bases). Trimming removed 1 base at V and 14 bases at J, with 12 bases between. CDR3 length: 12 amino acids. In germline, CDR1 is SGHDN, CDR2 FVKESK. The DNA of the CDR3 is TGTGCCAGCAGCCAAGTGGGCGGGCTGAAGTTCTTC. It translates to CASSQVGGLKFF.

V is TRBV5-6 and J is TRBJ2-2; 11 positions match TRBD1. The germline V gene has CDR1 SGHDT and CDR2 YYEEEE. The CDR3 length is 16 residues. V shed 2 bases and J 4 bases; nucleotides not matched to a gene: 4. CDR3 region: CASSFRTGGGTGELFF. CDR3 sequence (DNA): TGTGCCAGCAGCTTCCGGACAGGGGGCGGCACCGGGGAGCTGTTTTTT. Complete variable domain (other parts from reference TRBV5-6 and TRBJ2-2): DAGVTQSPTHLIKTRGQQVTLRCSPKSGHDTVSWYQQALGQGPQFIFQYYEEEERQRGNFPDRFSGHQFPNYSSELNVNALLLGDSALYLCASSFRTGGGTGELFFGEGSRLTVL.